This TCR beta chain was documented in a study of T cell therapy after organ transplantation. Study-level background: T cell doses, up to 6, came every 2 weeks; follow-up lasted roughly 30 weeks. Study results and caveats: Low CD8+ T cell yield possibly reduced coverage, hiding nonresponder expansions.

Deletions cut 7 bases from V and 1 base from J, with 13 bases between. CDR1 and CDR2 (germline): WNHNN, SYGVQD (reference sequence). The CDR3 consists of 15 residues. Turning to this clone: Its antigen is not identified.

The protocol was immunoSEQ multiplex PCR, while the TCRdb copy is restricted to in-frame clones and leaves out a portion. The sample contains 44,000 or so clones, over 90% of which appear only once. This TCR derives from a human patient who had received a solid organ transplant and had CMV disease. The sample in question was CD8+ T cells from blood, obtained before autologous CMV-specific T cell therapy. J is TRBJ2-2 and V is TRBV10-1; D tentatively reads TRBD1 or TRBD2 (5 bases each). Here the CDR3 reads CASTRGTGNTGELFF. The CDR3 DNA reads TGCGCCAGCACGAGGGGCACAGGGAACACCGGGGAGCTGTTTTTT.